This T cell receptor beta chain is from a study of cytomegalovirus exposure and HLA in healthy donors. The V and J ends lost 0 bases and 0 bases, in that order; junction bases with no gene match: 3. CDR3 length equals 15 residues. Germline-derived CDR1 and CDR2 are SGHKS and YYEKEE (reference sequence). Researchers ran the PCR with 60 Vbeta and 13 Jbeta primers. Repertoires were generated with immunoSEQ multiplex PCR, while TCRdb's copy carries only in-frame clones and drops some. The sample carries under 200,000 clones, approximately 80% recorded once. The chain has TRBV5-5 and TRBJ2-7; 7 bases fit TRBD2. This TCR came from a man between 18 and 35 years old in good health and CMV-seropositive. Input material: PBMCs. The CDR3 reads CASSLGGGISYEQYF. In nucleotides, the CDR3 is TGTGCCAGCAGCTTGGGCGGGGGTATCTCCTACGAGCAGTACTTC.